The 10 T cell receptor beta chains reported below all come from one sample, sequenced in a study of T cells after yellow fever vaccination. TCRdb called the 5' RACE reads again in MiXCR, with one record for every CDR3 protein. The sample holds approximately 70,000 distinct CDR3 sequences, approximately 6.1% seen once. The sample in question was CD8+ T cells sorted from PBMCs, obtained roughly 47 days after the first yellow fever vaccination. These receptors all stem from a man aged 18 to 30 who received the YFV17D yellow fever vaccine.

This clonotype was recorded at least ten times. This chain connects TRBV27 to TRBJ2-5; the D gene is possibly TRBD1 (6 bases). Germline V gives CDR1 MNHEY, CDR2 SMNVEV (reference sequence). Trimming shortened V by 4 bases and J by 6 bases, and 21 bases separated the two germline ends. The CDR3 is 16 residues long. The CDR3 loop reads CASSSSTGPRLQTQYF. CDR3 nucleotide sequence: TGTGCCAGCAGTTCCTCGACAGGACCCAGGTTACAGACCCAGTACTTC.

Remarks on this clonotype: This may be a read error: a much more frequent sequence differs by one nucleotide. This rearrangement joins TRBV4-2 to TRBJ2-2, with 7 bases lining up with TRBD1. The CDR3 is 15 amino acids. V shed 5 bases, J shed 4 bases, and the junction held 7 bases outside the gene matches. CDR1 is LGHNA, CDR2 YNFKEQ, per germline. The CDR3 bases are TGTGCCAGCAGCTATACAGGGGCGAGCACCGGGGAGCTGTTTTTT. Translation gives CASSYTGASTGELFF.

This rearrangement joins TRBV12-3 or TRBV12-4 to TRBJ1-2, with D hard to call. V dropped 1 base and J dropped 0 bases, with 3 bases sitting between them. The CDR3 is 13 amino acids. The CDR3 bases are TGTGCCAGCAGTTTAGTCCCTAACTATGGCTACACCTTC. Translation gives CASSLVPNYGYTF.

This clonotype was seen at least ten times. The V call is TRBV4-1, the J call TRBJ2-1; possibly TRBD1 for D (6 bases). CDR3 size: 13 residues. Germline CDR1 MGHRA, CDR2 YSYEKL. V was shortened by 4 bases and J by 14 bases, with 18 bases between the two germline ends. CDR3 nucleotide sequence: TGCGCCAGCAGCCTCAATCTAGGACAGAGGGAGTTCTTC. Amino acid sequence: CASSLNLGQREFF.

A note on this clonotype: A much larger clone sits a single nucleotide away, making a read error possible. The V and J genes are TRBV20-1 and TRBJ2-3, with D possibly being TRBD1 or TRBD2 (5 bases each). CDR3 length: 16 residues. The germline V gene encodes CDR1 DFQATT and CDR2 SNEGSKA (reference sequence). CDR3 bases: TGCTGTGCTAGATCCCTCGGGACCCTAGAAACAGATACGCAGTATTTT. It specifies CCARSLGTLETDTQYF.

Ten or more counts support this clonotype. This chain connects TRBV5-6 to TRBJ2-1; 9 bases align to TRBD2. Per the germline V gene, CDR1 is SGHDT and CDR2 is YYEEEE. With 3 bases clipped from V and 5 bases from J, the junction kept 12 bases outside the gene matches. This CDR3 spans 17 amino acids. DNA of the CDR3: TGTGCCAGCAGCTCTAACTTAGCGGGGGACCTCCACAATGAGCAGTTCTTC. Translating it yields CASSSNLAGDLHNEQFF.

At least ten counts were recorded for this clonotype. The chain carries TRBV4-3 and TRBJ2-7; tentatively, D is TRBD1 (6 bases). This CDR3 contains 15 residues. The germline gives CDR1 LGHNA, CDR2 YSLEER. V was clipped by 1 base and J by 4 bases, with 14 bases between them. The CDR3 sequence: CASSQGVSGTYEQYF. CDR3 in DNA: TGCGCCAGCAGCCAAGGAGTGTCAGGGACATACGAGCAGTACTTC.

The table lists this clonotype with many counts. V and J are TRBV4-1 and TRBJ1-5, with D uncertain. Germline V gene data show CDR1 as MGHRA and CDR2 as YSYEKL. The CDR3 is 15 residues long. The V end lost 0 bases, the J end lost 7 bases, and 13 bases lay between the germline ends. Here the CDR3 reads CASSQDRAGKQPQHF. As DNA, the CDR3 is TGCGCCAGCAGCCAAGATCGAGCAGGAAAACAGCCCCAGCATTTT.

In its sample, this clonotype was seen a few times. The J gene is TRBJ2-7, the V gene TRBV19, with D hard to call. The V gene lost 3 bases and the J gene lost 0 bases, with 6 bases spanning the gap. Germline CDR1 LNHDA, CDR2 SQIVND (reference sequence). This CDR3 contains 13 residues. DNA for the CDR3: TGTGCCAGTAGTATGGGCAGCTCCTACGAGCAGTACGTC. Translation gives CASSMGSSYEQYV.

The sample holds many counts of this clonotype. The chain is built from TRBV4-3 and TRBJ2-5; D not resolved. CDR3 length equals 15 residues. Germline-derived CDR1 and CDR2 are LGHNA and YSLEER. The V end was cut by 1 base, the J end by 5 bases, with 14 bases between. This CDR3 reads CASSQGVGPWETQYF. CDR3 nucleotides: TGCGCCAGCAGCCAAGGTGTGGGTCCCTGGGAGACCCAGTACTTC.